This is a list of T cell receptor beta chains from one sample in a study of cytomegalovirus exposure and HLA in healthy donors. Sequenced by immunoSEQ multiplex PCR; TCRdb stores in-frame clones only, minus some. The repertoire consists of hundreds of thousands of clones, with about 88% occurring once and the leading ten covering 0.2% to 0.25%. What was sequenced was PBMCs. The receptors derive from a girl aged 2-10 years in good health and CMV-seronegative. Both conserved end residues are part of each CDR3. A D gene is named only where the DNA matches it firmly. Clone size is given for some rows only: seen once, a few or many times, or a class if the clone is expanded.

CDR3 DNA	CDR3 protein	D gene	V gene	J gene	clone size
TGTGCCAGCAGCTTGTCCCCCGCTCGGGGCACAGATACGCAGTATTTT	CASSLSPARGTDTQYF	-	TRBV11-2	TRBJ2-3	-
TGTGCCAGCAGTTTTTCGGGACAGGGAAACACCATATATTTT	CASSFSGQGNTIYF	TRBD1	TRBV28	TRBJ1-3	-
TGTGCCAGCAGCTTAAACGGGTACGAGCAGTACTTC	CASSLNGYEQYF	-	TRBV11-2	TRBJ2-7	-
TGTGCCAGCAGCGTTTGGGGTACAGGGAGCACAGATACGCAGTATTTT	CASSVWGTGSTDTQYF	-	TRBV9	TRBJ2-3	-
TGTTCCAGCAGCCCCGCGACCTGGGGCGACAGTGCTGGAAACACCATATATTTT	CSSSPATWGDSAGNTIYF	-	TRBV7-9	TRBJ1-3	-
TGCGCCAGCAGCGACGGGGGAGCTTGGGAGACCCAGTACTTC	CASSDGGAWETQYF	-	TRBV5-1	TRBJ2-5	-
TGTGCCAGCACCTGGGGCAGTTCAAATTCACCCCTCCACTTT	CASTWGSSNSPLHF	-	TRBV6-1	TRBJ1-6	-
TGTGCCAGCTCGAAGACAGGGATGAACACTGAAGCTTTCTTT	CASSKTGMNTEAFF	TRBD1	TRBV18	TRBJ1-1	-
TGTGCCAGTAGTATCTCGAACACTGAAGCTTTCTTT	CASSISNTEAFF	-	TRBV19	TRBJ1-1	-
TGTGCCAGCAGATCTAGCGGGGGGGCAGGCTATGAGCAGTTCTTC	CASRSSGGAGYEQFF	TRBD2	TRBV6-5	TRBJ2-1	-
TGCGCCAGCAGCCAGGCTACGACAGGGGCAGTCTACGAGCAGTACTTC	CASSQATTGAVYEQYF	TRBD1	TRBV4-1	TRBJ2-7	-
TGCGCCAGCAGCTCGGCTAGCGGGGTTTCCTCCTACAATGAGCAGTTCTTC	CASSSASGVSSYNEQFF	TRBD2	TRBV5-1	TRBJ2-1	-
TGTGCCAGCAGCTTAGAGCCACATGGTTCCTACGAGCAGTACTTC	CASSLEPHGSYEQYF	-	TRBV11-2	TRBJ2-7	-
TGTGCCAGCAGCTTAGTGGCAGGCCCCTACAATGAGCAGTTCTTC	CASSLVAGPYNEQFF	-	TRBV11-2	TRBJ2-1	-
TGTGCCAGCACAGAGACAGGGAGGACCGGGGAGCTGTTTTTT	CASTETGRTGELFF	-	TRBV27	TRBJ2-2	-
TGTGCCAGCAGCGAGTCTAGCGGGAACGGGGAGACCCAGTACTTC	CASSESSGNGETQYF	TRBD2	TRBV2	TRBJ2-5	-
TGTGCCAGCAGTGAGTCCGGGGGGCGCAGTGGCTACACCTTC	CASSESGGRSGYTF	-	TRBV6-1	TRBJ1-2	-
TGTGCCTGCCAATTAACGCAGGGGGACGGCTACACCTTC	CACQLTQGDGYTF	TRBD1	TRBV30	TRBJ1-2	-
TGTGCCAGCGCCCCGGGACAGTTAATCTACGAGCAGTACTTC	CASAPGQLIYEQYF	TRBD1	TRBV5-5	TRBJ2-7	-
TGTGCCAGCAGTGTTGTCAGGGGGAATGAGCAGTTCTTC	CASSVVRGNEQFF	TRBD1	TRBV6-1	TRBJ2-1	-
TGTGCCAGCAGAGAGCGGGGGGTCTACAATGAGCAGTTCTTC	CASRERGVYNEQFF	TRBD2	TRBV6-1	TRBJ2-1	-
TGTGCCAGCAGCGCGAATAGTGAAGCTCTAGCCAAAAACATTCAGTACTTC	CASSANSEALAKNIQYF	-	TRBV7-2	TRBJ2-4	-
TGCGCCAGCAGCTTGGACAGATACAATGAGCAGTTCTTC	CASSLDRYNEQFF	-	TRBV5-1	TRBJ2-1	once
TGTGCCTGGAGTGTATTAAATTGGACAATGAACACTGAAGCTTTCTTT	CAWSVLNWTMNTEAFF	-	TRBV30	TRBJ1-1	-
TGTGCGGCAGGCGCAGGGCAAAAACTGTTTTTT	CAAGAGQKLFF	-	TRBV25-1	TRBJ1-4	-
TGCAGCGTCACCGGGACTATCTCCTACGAGCAGTACTTC	CSVTGTISYEQYF	TRBD2	TRBV29-1	TRBJ2-7	once
TGTTCCAGCAGCGCGGGGCGACAGCTGGAATATGGCTACACCTTC	CSSSAGRQLEYGYTF	-	TRBV7-9	TRBJ1-2	-
TGTGCCAGCAGCGTAGTCCCAGCGGCAGATACGCAGTATTTT	CASSVVPAADTQYF	-	TRBV9	TRBJ2-3	-